The 14 T cell receptor beta chains below were found in one sample sequenced in a study of control samples from healthy donors and cancer patients. The data were produced by immunoSEQ multiplex PCR, yet TCRdb's version contains in-frame clones alone and is incomplete. The sample lists roughly 89,000 clones, 90% to 95% occurring once. The specimen was blood. The receptors here all came from a man aged 50-60 years in good health.

The V call is TRBV20-1, the J call TRBJ1-5, with D possibly TRBD1 on 6 matching bases. V was pared by 3 bases and J by 5 bases, with 11 bases between. Germline CDR1 is DFQATT and CDR2 is SNEGSKA (reference sequence). CDR3 length equals 13 residues. CDR3 protein: CSASGGSHQPQHF. As DNA, the CDR3 is TGCAGTGCTAGTGGGGGCTCCCATCAGCCCCAGCATTTT.

This chain links TRBV2 with TRBJ1-1, with D possibly TRBD1 on 6 matching bases. The CDR3 is made up of 12 amino acids. Between the trimmed V and J ends, which lost 8 bases and 3 bases, there was a span of 10 bases. Looked up from germline, CDR1 is SNHLY and CDR2 is FYNNEI. The CDR3 DNA reads as TGTGCCAGCCTGGACAGACACACTGAAGCTTTCTTT. Translating gives CASLDRHTEAFF.

This clone was counted between two and nine times. The chain joins TRBV6-4 to TRBJ1-2; D is unresolved. CDR1 and CDR2 (germline): MRHNA, SNTAGT. This CDR3 spans 14 amino acids. V lost 3 bases, J lost 4 bases, and 12 bases lay in between. CDR3 DNA: TGTGCCAGCAGTGAATCAAACCGAGGCTATGGCTACACCTTC. It yields the protein CASSESNRGYGYTF.

V is TRBV3-1 (or the pseudogene TRBV3-2) and J is TRBJ2-1; TRBD2 aligns across 9 bases. This CDR3 spans 18 amino acids. The V and J ends lost 4 bases and 4 bases, in that order; junction bases with no gene match: 14. CDR1 is LGHDT and CDR2 is YNNKEL in the germline V gene (reference sequence). The CDR3 here is CASSLGTSIVLSYNEQFF. Here the CDR3 DNA reads TGTGCCAGCAGCCTAGGGACTAGCATTGTTTTGAGTTACAATGAGCAGTTCTTC.

The chain couples TRBV5-1 to TRBJ2-2; tentatively, D is TRBD1 or TRBD2 (5 bases each). Trimming removed 4 bases at V and 1 base at J, with 11 bases between. Germline V gene data show CDR1 as SGHRS and CDR2 as YFSETQ. The CDR3 contains 15 residues. The CDR3 nucleotides read TGCGCCAGCAGCCGGGACCCAATGAACACCGGGGAGCTGTTTTTT. Translated: CASSRDPMNTGELFF. The full variable domain, completed using reference TRBV5-1 and TRBJ2-2, is KAGVTQTPRYLIKTRGQQVTLSCSPISGHRSVSWYQQTPGQGLQFLFEYFSETQRNKGNFPGRFSGRQFSNSRSEMNVSTLELGDSALYLCASSRDPMNTGELFFGEGSRLTVL.

This chain uses TRBV7-2 with TRBJ1-1; no clear D gene. The V end lost 5 bases, the J end lost 1 base, and 8 bases lay between the germline ends. This CDR3 contains 13 residues. The germline CDR1 and CDR2 sequences are SGHTA and FQGNSA. The CDR3 sequence is CASSRKTNTEAFF. The CDR3 nucleotides read TGTGCCAGCAGCCGAAAAACGAACACTGAAGCTTTCTTT.

This clone was picked up one time. This rearrangement joins TRBV11-2 to TRBJ2-1; D is uncertain. The length of the CDR3 is 13 residues. Germline V gene data show CDR1 as SGHAT and CDR2 as FQNNGV. V dropped 1 base and J dropped 3 bases, with 4 bases sitting between them. The CDR3 reads CASSLGVYNEQFF. CDR3 bases: TGTGCCAGCAGCTTAGGAGTCTACAATGAGCAGTTCTTC.

The V call is TRBV4-1, the J call TRBJ2-2; D call uncertain. CDR1 and CDR2 (germline): MGHRA, YSYEKL. The CDR3 loop spans 15 amino acids. V shed 1 base and J shed 3 bases, with 9 bases lying between them. This CDR3 is CASSQVGPHTGELFF. The CDR3 bases are TGCGCCAGCAGCCAAGTTGGTCCGCACACCGGGGAGCTGTTTTTT.

CDR3 sequence reads: CASSQDAGMIIQPQHF. The CDR3 DNA reads as TGCGCCAGCAGCCAAGATGCAGGGATGATCATACAGCCCCAGCATTTT. The chain couples TRBV4-1 to TRBJ1-5; a weak D match, TRBD1 (5 bases). Trimming pared 0 bases from V and 7 bases from J, leaving 16 bases between. The length of the CDR3 is 16 residues. Germline CDR1 and CDR2: MGHRA and YSYEKL.

The rearrangement links TRBV30 to TRBJ2-6; D may correspond to TRBD1 or TRBD2 (5 bases each). The V gene's germline CDR1 is GTSNPN and CDR2 SVGIG (reference sequence). Deletions cut 3 bases from V and 11 bases from J, with 11 bases between. This CDR3 contains 12 residues. The CDR3 loop is CAWRRLGDVLTF. The CDR3 DNA reads TGTGCCTGGAGGAGATTGGGGGACGTCCTGACTTTC.

The genes are TRBV6-6 and TRBJ2-7; D is ambiguous. From germline, CDR1 is MNHNY and CDR2 SVGAGI (reference sequence). V lost 4 bases and J 4 bases, leaving 8 bases between the germline ends. The CDR3 consists of 12 residues. In DNA, the CDR3 is TGTGCCAGCAGTTCGGCCCTGTACGAGCAGTACTTC. Its translation is CASSSALYEQYF.

The rearrangement links TRBV7-2 to TRBJ1-2; D is unresolved. Germline-derived CDR1 and CDR2 are SGHTA and FQGNSA. Trimming left V 6 bases short and J 8 bases short, with 16 bases between. The CDR3 runs 13 residues. Written as DNA, the CDR3 is TGTGCCAGCAGACTAGCGGGAGAGCGGGGCTACACCTTC. Encoded protein: CASRLAGERGYTF.

V is TRBV5-1 and J is TRBJ2-1; D unclear. The germline CDR1 and CDR2 sequences are SGHRS and YFSETQ. The CDR3 is 12 amino acids. Trimming took 3 bases from V and 7 from J, leaving 8 bases between them. The CDR3 region is CASSSTNNEQFF. DNA of the CDR3: TGCGCCAGCAGCTCGACGAATAATGAGCAGTTCTTC.

The chain is built from TRBV5-1 and TRBJ2-3; possible D gene TRBD2, 5 bases. This CDR3 has 14 residues. V lost 7 bases, J lost 11 bases, and 23 bases lay in between. Germline V gene data show CDR1 as SGHRS and CDR2 as YFSETQ. The CDR3 spells CASSLMDSSKGQYF. As DNA, the CDR3 is TGCGCCAGCTCACTTATGGACTCTTCAAAAGGGCAGTATTTT.